Described below is a single T cell receptor beta chain sequence and its context. The antigen remains undetermined. RNA was extracted and reverse transcribed into cDNA as the sequencing template. Data came from immunoSEQ multiplex PCR; TCRdb stores just in-frame clones and leaves some out. The sample contains more than 95,000 clones, 55% of which appear only once. The sample originates from a study of CD8+ T cells in alopecia areata. Overall study findings and caveats: There were also resident alphabeta T cells of normal skin sequenced in scalp samples. Compared with normal scalp, lesional scalp had higher clonality and more expanded CD8+ clones. Researchers reported that TCR sharing among patients proved less clear than in mice, possibly HLA-linked.

Germline loops: CDR1 MGHDK, CDR2 SYGVNS. This CDR3 has 17 residues. With 0 bases removed from V and 1 base from J, the gap between germline ends came to 13 bases. The sequenced sample was CD4+ T cells sorted from blood. The TCR was taken from a human donor in good health. This chain uses TRBV25-1 with TRBJ2-1; D is possibly TRBD1 (5 bases). As DNA, the CDR3 is TGTGCCAGCAGTGAATATATCAACAGGCCATCCTACAATGAGCAGTTCTTC. This sequence encodes CASSEYINRPSYNEQFF.